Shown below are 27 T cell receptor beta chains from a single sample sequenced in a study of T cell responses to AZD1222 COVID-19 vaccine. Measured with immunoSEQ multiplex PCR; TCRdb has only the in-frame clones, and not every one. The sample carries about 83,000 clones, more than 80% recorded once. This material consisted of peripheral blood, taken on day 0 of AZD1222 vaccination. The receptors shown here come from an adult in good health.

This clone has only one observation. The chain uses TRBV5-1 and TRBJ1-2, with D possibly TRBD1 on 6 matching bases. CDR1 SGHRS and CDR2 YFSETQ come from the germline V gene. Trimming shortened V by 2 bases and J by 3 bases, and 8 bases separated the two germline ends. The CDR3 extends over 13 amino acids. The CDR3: CASSLRTDYGYTF. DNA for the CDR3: TGCGCCAGCAGCTTAAGGACAGACTATGGCTACACCTTC.

The CDR3 here is CASSDRLAGGKWGYEQYF. The CDR3 nucleotides are TGTGCCAGCAGTGATAGACTAGCGGGAGGGAAGTGGGGCTACGAGCAGTACTTC. The J gene is TRBJ2-7, the V gene TRBV6-1, with TRBD2 identical over 14 bases. This CDR3 contains 18 residues. Germline V CDR1 and CDR2: MNHNS, SASEGT. The trim removed 3 bases at V and 3 bases at J, leaving 10 bases unmatched.

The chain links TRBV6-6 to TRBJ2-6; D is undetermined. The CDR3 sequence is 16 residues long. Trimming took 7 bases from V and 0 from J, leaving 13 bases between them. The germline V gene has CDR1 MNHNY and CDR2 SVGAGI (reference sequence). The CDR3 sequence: CASTLARTSGANVLTF. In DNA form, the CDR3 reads TGTGCCAGCACCCTCGCCCGAACCTCTGGGGCCAACGTCCTGACTTTC.

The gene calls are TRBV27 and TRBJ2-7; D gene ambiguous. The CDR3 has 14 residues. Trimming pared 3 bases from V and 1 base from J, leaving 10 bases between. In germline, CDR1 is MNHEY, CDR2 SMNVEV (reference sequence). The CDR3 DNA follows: TGTGCCAGCAGTTTCGGCAGTCAGTCCTACGAGCAGTACTTC. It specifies CASSFGSQSYEQYF.

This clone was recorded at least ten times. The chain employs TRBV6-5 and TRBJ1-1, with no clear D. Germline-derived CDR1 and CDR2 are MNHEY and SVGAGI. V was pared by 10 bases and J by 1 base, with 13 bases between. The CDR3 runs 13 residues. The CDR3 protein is CATSPGENTEAFF. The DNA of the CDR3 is TGTGCCACCTCGCCGGGAGAGAACACTGAAGCTTTCTTT.

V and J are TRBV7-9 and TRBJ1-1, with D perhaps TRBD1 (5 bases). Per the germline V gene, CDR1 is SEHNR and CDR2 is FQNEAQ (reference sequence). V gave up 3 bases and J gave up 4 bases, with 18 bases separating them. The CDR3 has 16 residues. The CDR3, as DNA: TGTGCCAGCAGCTTGGGGTCGGGAGGGGCAGTCACTGAAGCTTTCTTT. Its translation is CASSLGSGGAVTEAFF.

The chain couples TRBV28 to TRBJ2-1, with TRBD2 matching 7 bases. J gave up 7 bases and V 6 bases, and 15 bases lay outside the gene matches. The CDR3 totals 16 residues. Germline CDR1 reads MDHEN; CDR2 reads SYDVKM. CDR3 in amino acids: CASSPPGGAGKNEQFF. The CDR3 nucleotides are TGTGCCAGCAGCCCCCCGGGAGGCGCGGGAAAGAATGAGCAGTTCTTC. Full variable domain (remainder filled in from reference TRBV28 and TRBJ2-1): DVKVTQSSRYLVKRTGEKVFLECVQDMDHENMFWYRQDPGLGLRLIYFSYDVKMKEKGDIPEGYSVSREKKERFSLILESASTNQTSMYLCASSPPGGAGKNEQFFGPGTRLTVL.

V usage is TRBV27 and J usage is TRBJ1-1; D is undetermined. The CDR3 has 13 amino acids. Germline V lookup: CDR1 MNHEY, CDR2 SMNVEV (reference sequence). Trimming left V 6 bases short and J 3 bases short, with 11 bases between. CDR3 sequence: CASRKGLDTEAFF. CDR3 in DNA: TGTGCCAGCAGAAAGGGTTTGGACACTGAAGCTTTCTTT.

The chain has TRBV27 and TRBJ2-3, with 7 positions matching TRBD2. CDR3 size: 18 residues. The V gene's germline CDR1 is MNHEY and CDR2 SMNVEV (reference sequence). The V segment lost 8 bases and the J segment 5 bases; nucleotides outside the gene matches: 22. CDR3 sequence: CASREPWESGNAGDTQYF. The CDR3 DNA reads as TGTGCCAGCCGCGAACCTTGGGAGAGCGGGAACGCCGGAGATACGCAGTATTTT.

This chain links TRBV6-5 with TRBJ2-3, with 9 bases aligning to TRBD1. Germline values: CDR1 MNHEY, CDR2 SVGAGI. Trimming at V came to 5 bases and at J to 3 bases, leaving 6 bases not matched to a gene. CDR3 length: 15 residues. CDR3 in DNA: TGTGCCAGCAGTCCGGACAGGGGAAGGACAGATACGCAGTATTTT. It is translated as CASSPDRGRTDTQYF.

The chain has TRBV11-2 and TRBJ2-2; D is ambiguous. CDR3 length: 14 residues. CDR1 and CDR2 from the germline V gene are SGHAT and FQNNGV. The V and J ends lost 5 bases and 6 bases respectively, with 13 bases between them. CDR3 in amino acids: CASSPIRSAGELFF. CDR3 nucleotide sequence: TGTGCCAGCAGCCCCATTCGAAGCGCCGGGGAGCTGTTTTTT. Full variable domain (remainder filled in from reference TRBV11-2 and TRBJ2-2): EAGVAQSPRYKIIEKRQSVAFWCNPISGHATLYWYQQILGQGPKLLIQFQNNGVVDDSQLPKDRFSAERLKGVDSTLKIQPAKLEDSAVYLCASSPIRSAGELFFGEGSRLTVL.

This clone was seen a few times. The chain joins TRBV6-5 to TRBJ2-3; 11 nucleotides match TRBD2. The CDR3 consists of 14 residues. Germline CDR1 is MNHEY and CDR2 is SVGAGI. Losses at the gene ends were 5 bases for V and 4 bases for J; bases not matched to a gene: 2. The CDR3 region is CASSKLAGADTQYF. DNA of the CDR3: TGTGCCAGCAGTAAACTAGCGGGAGCAGATACGCAGTATTTT.

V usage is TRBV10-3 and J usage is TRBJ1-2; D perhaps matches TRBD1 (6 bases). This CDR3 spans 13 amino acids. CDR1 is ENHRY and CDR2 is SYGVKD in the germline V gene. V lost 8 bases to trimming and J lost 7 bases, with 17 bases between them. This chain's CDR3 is CAIGGASGSGYTF. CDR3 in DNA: TGTGCCATCGGGGGGGCGTCTGGCAGTGGCTACACCTTC.

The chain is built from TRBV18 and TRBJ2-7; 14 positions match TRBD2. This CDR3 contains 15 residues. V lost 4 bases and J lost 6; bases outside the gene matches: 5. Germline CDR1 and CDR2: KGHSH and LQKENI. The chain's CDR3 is CASSQGLAGVGEQYF. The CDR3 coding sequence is TGTGCCAGCTCACAGGGACTAGCGGGAGTAGGCGAGCAGTACTTC.

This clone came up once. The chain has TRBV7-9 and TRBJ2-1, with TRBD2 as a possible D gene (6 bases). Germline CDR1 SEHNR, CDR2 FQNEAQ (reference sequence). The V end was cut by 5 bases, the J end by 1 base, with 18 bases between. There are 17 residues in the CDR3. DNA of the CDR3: TGTGCCAGCAGCACCATCGCTACTAGCAATTCCTACAATGAGCAGTTCTTC. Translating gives CASSTIATSNSYNEQFF.

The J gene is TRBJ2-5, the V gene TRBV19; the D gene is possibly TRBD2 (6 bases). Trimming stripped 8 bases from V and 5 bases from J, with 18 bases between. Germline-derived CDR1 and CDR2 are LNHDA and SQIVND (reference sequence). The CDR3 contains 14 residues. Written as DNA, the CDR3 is TGTGCCAGTTCCCGGACTAAGCCTGTTGAGACCCAGTACTTC. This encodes CASSRTKPVETQYF.

For the CDR3, the DNA is TGTGCCAGCAGCTTCCCCGGAAACACCATATATTTT. Translation gives CASSFPGNTIYF. V is TRBV7-9 and J is TRBJ1-3; D is unclear. CDR3 length equals 12 residues. V was pared by 3 bases and J by 4 bases, with 4 bases between. Germline values: CDR1 SEHNR, CDR2 FQNEAQ (reference sequence). Drawing the rest from reference TRBV7-9 and TRBJ1-3, the complete variable domain is DTGVSQNPRHKITKRGQNVTFRCDPISEHNRLYWYRQTLGQGPEFLTYFQNEAQLEKSRLLSDRFSAERPKGSFSTLEIQRTEQGDSAMYLCASSFPGNTIYFGEGSWLTVV.

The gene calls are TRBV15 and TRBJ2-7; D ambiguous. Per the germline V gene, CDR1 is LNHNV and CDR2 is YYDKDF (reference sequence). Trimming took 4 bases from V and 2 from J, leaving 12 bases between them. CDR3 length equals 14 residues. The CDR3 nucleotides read TGTGCCACCAGCAAGCCATCGGGTCCCTACGAGCAGTACTTC. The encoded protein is CATSKPSGPYEQYF.

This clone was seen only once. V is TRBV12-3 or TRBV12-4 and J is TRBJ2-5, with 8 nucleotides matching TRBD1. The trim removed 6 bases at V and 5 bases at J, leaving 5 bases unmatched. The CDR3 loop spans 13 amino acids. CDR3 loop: CASSPGGRETQYF. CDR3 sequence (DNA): TGTGCCAGCAGCCCAGGGGGCCGGGAGACCCAGTACTTC.

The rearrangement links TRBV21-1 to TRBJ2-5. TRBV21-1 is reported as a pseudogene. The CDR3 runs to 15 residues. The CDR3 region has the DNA TGTGCAGACTTCCGGGGACCTTCAGCCGGAGAGACCCAGTACTTC. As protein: CADFRGPSAGETQYF.

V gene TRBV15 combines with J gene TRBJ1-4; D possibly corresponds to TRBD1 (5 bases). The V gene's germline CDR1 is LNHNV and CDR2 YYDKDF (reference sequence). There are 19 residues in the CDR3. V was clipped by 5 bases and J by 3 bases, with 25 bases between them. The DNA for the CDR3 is TGTGCCACCAGCTCCCGGCCCCCCGGGACTGGTCCCGCTAATGAAAAACTGTTTTTT. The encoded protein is CATSSRPPGTGPANEKLFF.

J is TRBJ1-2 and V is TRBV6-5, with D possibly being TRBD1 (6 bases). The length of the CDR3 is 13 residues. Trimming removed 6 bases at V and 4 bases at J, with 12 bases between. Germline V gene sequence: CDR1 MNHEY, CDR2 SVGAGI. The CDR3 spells CASRSGAGYGYTF. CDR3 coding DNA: TGTGCCAGCAGGTCGGGGGCGGGCTATGGCTACACCTTC.

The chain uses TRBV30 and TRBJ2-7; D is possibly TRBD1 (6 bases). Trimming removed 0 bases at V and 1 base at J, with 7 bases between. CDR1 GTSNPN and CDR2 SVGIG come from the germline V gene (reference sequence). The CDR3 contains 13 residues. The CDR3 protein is CAWSVGQSYEQYF. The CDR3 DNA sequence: TGTGCCTGGAGTGTTGGACAGTCCTACGAGCAGTACTTC.

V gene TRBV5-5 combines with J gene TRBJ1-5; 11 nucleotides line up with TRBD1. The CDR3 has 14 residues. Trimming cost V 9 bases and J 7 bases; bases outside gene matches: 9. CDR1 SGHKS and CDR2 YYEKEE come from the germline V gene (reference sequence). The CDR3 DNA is TGTGCCAACGCCCGGACAGGGGGCAGGCAGCCCCAGCATTTT. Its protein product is CANARTGGRQPQHF.

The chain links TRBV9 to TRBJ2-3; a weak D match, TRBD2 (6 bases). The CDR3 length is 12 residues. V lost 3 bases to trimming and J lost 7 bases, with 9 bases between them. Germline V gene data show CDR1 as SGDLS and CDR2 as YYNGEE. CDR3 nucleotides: TGTGCCAGCAGCGGACTAGAGCATACGCAGTATTTT. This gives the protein CASSGLEHTQYF.

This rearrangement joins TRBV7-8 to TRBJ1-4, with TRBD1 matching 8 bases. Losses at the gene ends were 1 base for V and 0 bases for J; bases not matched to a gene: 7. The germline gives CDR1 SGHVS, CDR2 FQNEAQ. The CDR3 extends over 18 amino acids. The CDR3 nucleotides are TGTGCCAGCAGCTTAGAGTGGGACAGGCGCGCAACTAATGAAAAACTGTTTTTT. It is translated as CASSLEWDRRATNEKLFF.

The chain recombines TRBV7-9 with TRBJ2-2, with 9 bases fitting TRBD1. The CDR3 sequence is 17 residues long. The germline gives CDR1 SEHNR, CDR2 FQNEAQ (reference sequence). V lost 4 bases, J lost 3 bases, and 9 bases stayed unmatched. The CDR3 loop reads CASSSGTGLLDTGELFF. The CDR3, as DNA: TGTGCCAGCAGCTCAGGGACAGGGTTACTAGACACCGGGGAGCTGTTTTTT.